Below, 5 T cell receptor beta chains from the same sample are listed, as sequenced in a study of T cells in Graves' hyperthyroidism and ophthalmopathy. Amplification targeted TCR beta CDR3 regions from RNA transcripts. A first-round RT-PCR of the TCR CDR3 used the HTBI primer set. TCRdb re-called the multiplex PCR reads with MiXCR, one entry per CDR3 protein. Here the sample spans a few hundred thousand distinct CDR3 sequences, 15% to 18% being singletons. The sequenced sample was blood. The source of these receptors is a woman aged 25 to 45 with Graves' hyperthyroidism.

The genes are TRBV20-1 and TRBJ2-1, with 10 bases that match TRBD2. The germline V gene encodes CDR1 DFQATT and CDR2 SNEGSKA (reference sequence). Trimming at V came to 6 bases and at J to 7 bases, leaving 9 bases not matched to a gene. The CDR3 consists of 14 residues. The CDR3 DNA follows: TGCAGTGCCGGGGGCCTAGCGGGAGCTAATGAGCAGTTCTTC. Translated, it gives CSAGGLAGANEQFF.

In this sample, this clonotype turned up many times. The genes are TRBV5-1 and TRBJ2-4; D call uncertain. Germline V CDR1 and CDR2: SGHRS, YFSETQ. The V and J ends lost 0 bases and 6 bases respectively, with 10 bases between them. This CDR3 has 14 residues. DNA for the CDR3: TGCGCCAGCAGCTTGGATACTAAAGGAAACATTCAGTACTTC. Encoded protein: CASSLDTKGNIQYF.

The chain employs TRBV3-1 and TRBJ2-2; 10 nucleotides match TRBD2. Germline values: CDR1 LGHDT, CDR2 YNNKEL (reference sequence). V trimming: 3 bases; J trimming: 1 base; junction bases outside the gene matches: 5. The CDR3 is made up of 17 amino acids. The CDR3 is CASSQEREGRNTGELFF. The CDR3 coding sequence is TGTGCCAGCAGCCAGGAGCGGGAGGGCCGGAACACCGGGGAGCTGTTTTTT.

At least ten counts were recorded for this clonotype. V is TRBV2 and J is TRBJ1-1; D is ambiguous. Germline values: CDR1 SNHLY, CDR2 FYNNEI. With 6 bases removed from V and 5 bases from J, the gap between germline ends came to 13 bases. The CDR3 contains 13 residues. The chain's CDR3 is CASRAVDGTEAFF. CDR3 in DNA: TGTGCCAGCAGAGCCGTGGATGGGACTGAAGCTTTCTTT.

The chain joins TRBV9 to TRBJ2-2, with a possible D match to TRBD1 (7 bases). V gave up 0 bases and J gave up 7 bases, with 13 bases separating them. This CDR3 has 15 residues. CDR1 is SGDLS, CDR2 YYNGEE, per germline. As DNA, the CDR3 is TGTGCCAGCAGCGTAGTTGGAGGGGGCTTCGGGGAGCTGTTTTTT. Its translation is CASSVVGGGFGELFF.